This T cell receptor (beta chain) derives from a study of blood T cells in healthy people across ages. The authors isolated at least 7 million PBMCs per sample. A second PCR of 7 to 11 cycles used a sample-barcoded 5' primer and a J-beta primer mix. Researchers report that each sample yielded at least 3 million CDR3-containing paired-end reads. TCRdb redid the calling of the 5' RACE reads with MiXCR, one entry per CDR3 protein. The sample yields under 2 million distinct CDR3 sequences, around 36% seen once. The TCR was taken from a woman in her twenties or thirties in good health. Specimen: blood.

The CDR3 DNA follows: TGTGCCACCAGTGAACTTGGGACTCGCACAGATACGCAGTATTTT. Amino acids: CATSELGTRTDTQYF. The chain employs TRBV24-1 and TRBJ2-3; possibly TRBD2 for D (6 bases). V lost 4 bases to trimming and J lost 1 base, with 11 bases between them. The CDR3 is 15 residues long. Germline V gives CDR1 KGHDR, CDR2 SFDVKD.